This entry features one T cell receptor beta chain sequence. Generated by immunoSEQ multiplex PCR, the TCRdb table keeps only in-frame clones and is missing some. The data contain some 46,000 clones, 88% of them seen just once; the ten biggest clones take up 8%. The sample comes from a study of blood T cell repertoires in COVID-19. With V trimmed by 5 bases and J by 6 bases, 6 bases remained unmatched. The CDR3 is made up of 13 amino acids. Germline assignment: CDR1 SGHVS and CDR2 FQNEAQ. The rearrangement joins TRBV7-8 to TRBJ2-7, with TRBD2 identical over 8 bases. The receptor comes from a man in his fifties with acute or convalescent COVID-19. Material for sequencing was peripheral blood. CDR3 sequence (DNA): TGTGCCAGCAGCCTGGTCCTAGCGGGCGAGCAGTACTTC. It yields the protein CASSLVLAGEQYF.